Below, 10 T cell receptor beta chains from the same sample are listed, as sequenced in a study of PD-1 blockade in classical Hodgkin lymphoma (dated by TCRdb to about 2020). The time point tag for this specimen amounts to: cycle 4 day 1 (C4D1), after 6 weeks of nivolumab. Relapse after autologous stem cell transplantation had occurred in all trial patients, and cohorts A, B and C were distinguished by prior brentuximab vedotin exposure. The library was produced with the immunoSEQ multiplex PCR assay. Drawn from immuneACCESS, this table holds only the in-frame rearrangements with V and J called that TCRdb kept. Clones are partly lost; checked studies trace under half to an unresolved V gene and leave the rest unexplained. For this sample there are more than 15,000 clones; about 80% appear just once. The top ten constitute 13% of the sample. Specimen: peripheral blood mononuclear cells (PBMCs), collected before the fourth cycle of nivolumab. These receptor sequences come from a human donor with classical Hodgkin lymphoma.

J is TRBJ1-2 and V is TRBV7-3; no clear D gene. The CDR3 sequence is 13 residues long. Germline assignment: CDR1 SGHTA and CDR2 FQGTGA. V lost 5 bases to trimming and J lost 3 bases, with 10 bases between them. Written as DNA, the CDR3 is TGTGCCAGCAGCCCGTTGACCGACTATGGCTACACCTTC. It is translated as CASSPLTDYGYTF.

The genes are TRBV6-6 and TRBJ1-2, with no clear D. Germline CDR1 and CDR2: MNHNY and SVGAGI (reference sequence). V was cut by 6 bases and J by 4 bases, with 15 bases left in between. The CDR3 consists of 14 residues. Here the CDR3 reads CASSSFPRIYGYTF. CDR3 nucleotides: TGTGCCAGCAGCTCGTTTCCCAGGATCTATGGCTACACCTTC.

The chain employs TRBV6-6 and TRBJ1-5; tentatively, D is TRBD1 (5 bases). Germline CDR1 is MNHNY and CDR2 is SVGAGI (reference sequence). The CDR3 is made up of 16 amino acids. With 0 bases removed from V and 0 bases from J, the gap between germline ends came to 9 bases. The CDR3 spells CASSYSGQYSNQPQHF. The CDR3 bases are TGTGCCAGCAGTTACTCGGGGCAGTATAGCAATCAGCCCCAGCATTTT.

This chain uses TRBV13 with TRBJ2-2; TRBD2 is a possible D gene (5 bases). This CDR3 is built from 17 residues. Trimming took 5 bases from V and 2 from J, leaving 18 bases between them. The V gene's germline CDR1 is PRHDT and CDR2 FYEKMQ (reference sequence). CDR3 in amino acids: CASSPSWTHGNTGELFF. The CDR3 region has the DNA TGTGCCAGCAGCCCTTCTTGGACTCACGGCAACACCGGGGAGCTGTTTTTT.

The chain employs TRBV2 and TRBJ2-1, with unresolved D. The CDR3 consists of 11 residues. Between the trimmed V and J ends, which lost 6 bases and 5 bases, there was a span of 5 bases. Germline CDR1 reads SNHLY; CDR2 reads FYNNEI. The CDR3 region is CASRSDNEQFF. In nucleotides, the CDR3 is TGTGCCAGCAGATCCGACAATGAGCAGTTCTTC.

The CDR3 DNA is TGTGCCAGCAGCTTTGGCCTGACTAGCGGGGGGTACGAGCAGTACTTC. Protein sequence: CASSFGLTSGGYEQYF. J is TRBJ2-7 and V is TRBV7-2, with 13 bases that match TRBD2. CDR1 SGHTA and CDR2 FQGNSA come from the germline V gene. Unmatched junction bases numbered 6, after V lost 3 bases and J lost 4 bases. CDR3 length: 16 residues.

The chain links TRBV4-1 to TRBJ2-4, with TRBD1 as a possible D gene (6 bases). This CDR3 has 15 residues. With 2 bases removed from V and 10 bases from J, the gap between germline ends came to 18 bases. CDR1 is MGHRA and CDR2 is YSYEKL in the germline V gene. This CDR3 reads CASSQQGIEKSIQYF. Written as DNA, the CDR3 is TGCGCCAGCAGCCAACAGGGGATCGAGAAAAGTATTCAGTACTTC.

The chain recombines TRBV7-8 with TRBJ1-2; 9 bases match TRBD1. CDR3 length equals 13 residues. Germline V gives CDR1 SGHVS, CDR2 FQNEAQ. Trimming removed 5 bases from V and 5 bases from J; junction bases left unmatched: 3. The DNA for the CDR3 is TGTGCCAGCAGCCAAGACAGGGGGTATGGCTACACCTTC. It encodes CASSQDRGYGYTF.

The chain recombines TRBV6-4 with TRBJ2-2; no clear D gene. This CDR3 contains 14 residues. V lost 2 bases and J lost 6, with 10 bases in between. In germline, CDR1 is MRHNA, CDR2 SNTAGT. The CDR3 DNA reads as TGTGCCAGCAGTGACGATAAGGGTGCCGGGGAGCTGTTTTTT. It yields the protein CASSDDKGAGELFF.

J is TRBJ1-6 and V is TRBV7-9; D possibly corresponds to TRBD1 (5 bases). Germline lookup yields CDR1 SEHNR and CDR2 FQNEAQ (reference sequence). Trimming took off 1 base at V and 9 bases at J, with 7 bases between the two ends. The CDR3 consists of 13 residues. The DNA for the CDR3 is TGTGCCAGCAGCTTAGATGGGGGTTCACCCCTCCACTTT. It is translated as CASSLDGGSPLHF.